This TCR beta chain was retrieved from a study of breast tumors, draining lymph nodes, adjacent tissues. General study points: Compared with basal-like, luminal-like tumors shared significantly more repertoire with nontumor tissue. The lymph node origin of tumor T cells was framed as consistent with a hypothesis, not demonstrated. Findings are consistent with lymph node origin and intratumoral expansion of most tumor T cells. Compared with lymph nodes, tumors were less diverse; compared with nontumor tissue, more.

TCRdb processed the multiplex PCR reads anew with MiXCR; each CDR3 protein has one entry. Of 150,000 to 250,000 distinct CDR3 sequences listed, 31% are singletons. For this clonotype: The target antigen is unknown.

Axillary draining lymph nodes of breast cancer patients supplied the node samples. Germline values: CDR1 SGHRS, CDR2 YFSETQ. This CDR3 spans 19 amino acids. The V end was cut by 0 bases, the J end by 3 bases, with 25 bases between. The sample taken for sequencing was axillary lymph node tissue. This rearrangement joins TRBV5-1 to TRBJ2-7, with D maybe TRBD1 (6 bases). The receptor was derived from a female donor with breast cancer. Some clones in this sample may be carry-over from other donors' samples. CDR3 sequence (DNA): TGCGCCAGCAGCTTGGCCCTTAGGACAGCTAGAAAGGGGAGCTACGAGCAGTACTTC. It codes for CASSLALRTARKGSYEQYF.